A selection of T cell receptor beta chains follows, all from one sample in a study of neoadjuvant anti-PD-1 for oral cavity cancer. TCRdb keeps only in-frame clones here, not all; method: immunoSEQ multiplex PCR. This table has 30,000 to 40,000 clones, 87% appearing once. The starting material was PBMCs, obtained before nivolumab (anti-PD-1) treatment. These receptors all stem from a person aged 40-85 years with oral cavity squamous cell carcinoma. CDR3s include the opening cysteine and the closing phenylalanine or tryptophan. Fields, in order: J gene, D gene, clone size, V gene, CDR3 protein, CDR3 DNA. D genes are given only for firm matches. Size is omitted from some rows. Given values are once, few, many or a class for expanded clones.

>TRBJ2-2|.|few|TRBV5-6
CASSFYIVGPGELFF
TGTGCCAGCAGCTTTTACATCGTAGGGCCCGGGGAGCTGTTTTTT
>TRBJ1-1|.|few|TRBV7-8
CASTLTSGKSTEAFF
TGTGCCAGCACCTTGACATCAGGGAAAAGCACTGAAGCTTTCTTT
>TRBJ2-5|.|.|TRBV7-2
CASSLPLGAETQYF
TGTGCCAGCAGCCTCCCCCTCGGAGCTGAGACCCAGTACTTC
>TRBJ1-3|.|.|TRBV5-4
CASSLAGLSGNTIYF
TGTGCCAGCAGCTTGGCAGGCCTCTCTGGAAACACCATATATTTT
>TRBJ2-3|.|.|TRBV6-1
CASSEGQLTDTQYF
TGTGCCAGCAGTGAAGGGCAGCTCACAGATACGCAGTATTTT
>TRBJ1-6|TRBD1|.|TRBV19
CASTGTEGTPLHF
TGTGCCAGTACGGGGACAGAGGGGACACCCCTCCACTTT
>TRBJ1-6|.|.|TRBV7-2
CASSLGWAANSPLHF
TGTGCCAGCAGCTTAGGTTGGGCCGCCAATTCACCCCTCCACTTT
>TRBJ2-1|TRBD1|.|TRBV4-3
CASSKTGGPYNEQFF
TGCGCCAGCAGCAAGACAGGGGGCCCCTACAATGAGCAGTTCTTC
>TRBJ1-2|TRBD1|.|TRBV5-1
CASSPQGGQGMDYTF
TGCGCCAGCAGCCCTCAAGGGGGACAGGGTATGGACTACACCTTC
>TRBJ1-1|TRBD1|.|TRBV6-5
CASSPGGFTEAFF
TGTGCCAGCAGTCCAGGGGGATTCACTGAAGCTTTCTTT
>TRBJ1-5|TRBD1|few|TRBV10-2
CASSESSRGSRQPQHF
TGCGCCAGCAGTGAGTCGAGCAGGGGGAGTCGACAGCCCCAGCATTTT
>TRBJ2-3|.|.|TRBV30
CAWNVDRVSTDTQYF
TGTGCCTGGAACGTTGACCGAGTTAGCACAGATACGCAGTATTTT
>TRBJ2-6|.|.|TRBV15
CATSRVGGTGANVLTF
TGTGCCACCAGCAGAGTTGGGGGAACTGGGGCCAACGTCCTGACTTTC
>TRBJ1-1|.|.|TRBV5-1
CASSELQGNTEAFF
TGCGCCAGCAGCGAATTACAGGGGAACACTGAAGCTTTCTTT
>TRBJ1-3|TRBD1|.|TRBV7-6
CASSLVTGEGNTIYF
TGTGCCAGCAGCTTAGTTACAGGGGAGGGAAACACCATATATTTT
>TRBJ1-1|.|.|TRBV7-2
CASSPRSGSHTEAFF
TGTGCCAGCAGCCCCCGGTCCGGGAGTCACACTGAAGCTTTCTTT
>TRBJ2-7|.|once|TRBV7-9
CASSFAELHEQYF
TGTGCCAGCAGCTTCGCAGAGCTCCACGAGCAGTACTTC
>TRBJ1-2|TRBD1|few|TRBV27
CASSLIGQGQGYGYTF
TGTGCCAGCAGTTTAATAGGGCAGGGACAGGGCTATGGCTACACCTTC
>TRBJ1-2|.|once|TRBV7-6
CASSPGRPRGGYTF
TGTGCCAGCAGCCCCGGGAGGCCACGGGGTGGCTACACCTTC
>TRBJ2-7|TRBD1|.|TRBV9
CASSVGAGGTYEQYF
TGTGCCAGCAGCGTAGGGGCAGGGGGCACCTACGAGCAGTACTTC
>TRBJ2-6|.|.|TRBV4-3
CASSQGVMAGANVLTF
TGCGCCAGCAGCCAAGGAGTGATGGCTGGGGCCAACGTCCTGACTTTC
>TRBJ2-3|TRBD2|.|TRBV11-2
CASSLDPGLAGGPSTDTQYF
TGTGCCAGCAGCTTAGATCCGGGACTAGCGGGGGGGCCGAGCACAGATACGCAGTATTTT
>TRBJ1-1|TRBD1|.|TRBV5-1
CASSLRAGGESTEAFF
TGCGCCAGCAGCTTGAGGGCAGGGGGGGAGTCCACTGAAGCTTTCTTT
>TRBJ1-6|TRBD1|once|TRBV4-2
CASSQADRVVNSPLHF
TGTGCCAGCAGCCAAGCGGACAGGGTAGTTAATTCACCCCTCCACTTT
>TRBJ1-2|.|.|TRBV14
CASSQEMGSIYGYTF
TGTGCCAGCAGCCAAGAAATGGGGTCTATCTATGGCTACACCTTC
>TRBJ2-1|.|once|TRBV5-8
CASSWRGRSEQFF
TGTGCCAGCAGCTGGAGGGGTCGAAGTGAGCAGTTCTTC
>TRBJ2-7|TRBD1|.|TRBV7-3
CASSLSGVPPGQETEQYF
TGTGCCAGCAGCTTAAGTGGTGTTCCGCCCGGACAGGAGACCGAGCAGTACTTC
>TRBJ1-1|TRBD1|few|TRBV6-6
CASSSGQGDTEAFF
TGTGCCAGCAGTTCGGGACAGGGAGACACTGAAGCTTTCTTT
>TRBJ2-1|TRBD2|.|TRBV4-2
CASSQDRAGDHNEQFF
TGTGCCAGCAGCCAAGATAGAGCGGGGGACCACAATGAGCAGTTCTTC
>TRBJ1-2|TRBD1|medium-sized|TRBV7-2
CASSWTGGANYGYTF
TGTGCCAGCAGCTGGACAGGGGGCGCTAACTATGGCTACACCTTC
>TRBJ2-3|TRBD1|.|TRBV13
CASGQGATTDTQYF
TGTGCCAGCGGTCAGGGGGCGACCACAGATACGCAGTATTTT